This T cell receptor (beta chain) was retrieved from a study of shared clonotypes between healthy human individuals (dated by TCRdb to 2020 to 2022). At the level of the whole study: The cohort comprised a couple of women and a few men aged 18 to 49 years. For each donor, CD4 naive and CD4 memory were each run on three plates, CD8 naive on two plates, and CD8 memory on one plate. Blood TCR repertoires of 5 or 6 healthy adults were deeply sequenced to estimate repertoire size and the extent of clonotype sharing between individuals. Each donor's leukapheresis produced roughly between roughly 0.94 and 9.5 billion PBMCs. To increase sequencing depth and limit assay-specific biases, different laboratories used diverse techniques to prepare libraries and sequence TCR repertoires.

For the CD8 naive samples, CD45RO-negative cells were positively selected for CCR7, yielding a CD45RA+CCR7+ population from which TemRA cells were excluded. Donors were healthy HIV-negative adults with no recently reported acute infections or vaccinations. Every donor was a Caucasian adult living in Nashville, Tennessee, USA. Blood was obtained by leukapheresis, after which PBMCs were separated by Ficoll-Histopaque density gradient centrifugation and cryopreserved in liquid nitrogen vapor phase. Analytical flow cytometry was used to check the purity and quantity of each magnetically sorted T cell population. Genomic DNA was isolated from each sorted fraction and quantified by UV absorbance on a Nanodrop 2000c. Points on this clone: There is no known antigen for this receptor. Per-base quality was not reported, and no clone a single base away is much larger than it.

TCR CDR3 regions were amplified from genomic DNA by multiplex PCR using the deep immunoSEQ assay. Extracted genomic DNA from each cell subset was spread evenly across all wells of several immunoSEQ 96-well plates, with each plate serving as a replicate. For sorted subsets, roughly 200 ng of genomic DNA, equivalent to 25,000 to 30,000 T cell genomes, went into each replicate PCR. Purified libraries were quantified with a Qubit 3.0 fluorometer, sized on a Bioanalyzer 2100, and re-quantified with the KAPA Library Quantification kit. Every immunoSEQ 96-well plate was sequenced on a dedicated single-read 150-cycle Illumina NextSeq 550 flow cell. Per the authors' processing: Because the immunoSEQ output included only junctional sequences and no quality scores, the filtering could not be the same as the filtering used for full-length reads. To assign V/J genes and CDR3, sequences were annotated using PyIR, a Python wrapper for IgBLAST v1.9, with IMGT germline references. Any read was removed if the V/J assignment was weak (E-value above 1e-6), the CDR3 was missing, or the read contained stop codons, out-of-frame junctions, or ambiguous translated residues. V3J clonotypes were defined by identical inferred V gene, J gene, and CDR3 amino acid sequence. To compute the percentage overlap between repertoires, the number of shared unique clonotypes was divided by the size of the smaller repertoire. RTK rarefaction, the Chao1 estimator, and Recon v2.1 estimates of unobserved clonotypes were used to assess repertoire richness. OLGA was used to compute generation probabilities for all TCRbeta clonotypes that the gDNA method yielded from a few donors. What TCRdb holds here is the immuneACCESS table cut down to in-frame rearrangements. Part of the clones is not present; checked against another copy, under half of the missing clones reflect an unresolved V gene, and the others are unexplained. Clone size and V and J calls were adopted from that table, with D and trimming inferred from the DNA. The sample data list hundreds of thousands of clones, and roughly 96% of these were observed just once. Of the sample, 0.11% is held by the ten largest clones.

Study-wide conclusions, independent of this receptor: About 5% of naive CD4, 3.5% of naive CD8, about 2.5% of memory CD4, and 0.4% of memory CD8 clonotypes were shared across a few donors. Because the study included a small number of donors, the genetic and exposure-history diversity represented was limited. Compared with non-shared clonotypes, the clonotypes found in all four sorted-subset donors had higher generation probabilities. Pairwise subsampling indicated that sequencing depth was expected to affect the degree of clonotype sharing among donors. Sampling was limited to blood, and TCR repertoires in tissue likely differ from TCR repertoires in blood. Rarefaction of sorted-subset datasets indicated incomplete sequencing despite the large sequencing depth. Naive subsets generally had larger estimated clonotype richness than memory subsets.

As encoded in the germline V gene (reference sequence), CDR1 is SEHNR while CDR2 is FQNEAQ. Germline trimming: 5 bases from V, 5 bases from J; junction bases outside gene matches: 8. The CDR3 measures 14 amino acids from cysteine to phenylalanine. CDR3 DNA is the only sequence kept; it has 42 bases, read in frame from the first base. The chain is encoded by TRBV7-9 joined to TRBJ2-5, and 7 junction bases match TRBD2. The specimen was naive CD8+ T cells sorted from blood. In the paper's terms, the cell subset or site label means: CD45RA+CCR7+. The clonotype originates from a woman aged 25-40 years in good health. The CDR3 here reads CASSVRAGEETQYF. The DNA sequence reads TGTGCCAGCAGCGTCCGGGCGGGGGAGGAGACCCAGTACTTC.